The rows below give T cell receptor beta chains drawn from one sample of a study of cytomegalovirus exposure and HLA in healthy donors. Data came from immunoSEQ multiplex PCR; TCRdb stores just in-frame clones and leaves some out. The data hold fewer than 250,000 clones, with approximately 88% observed a single time. Sequenced input: PBMCs. The receptor set was obtained from a boy younger than 10 in good health and CMV-seronegative. CDR3s leave out the opening cysteine and the closing phenylalanine or tryptophan. D genes are given only for firm matches.

cdr3_aa: ASSFTGVRRNTIY
v_call: TRBV6-6
d_call: TRBD1
j_call: TRBJ1-3

cdr3_aa: SAQYNEQF
v_call: TRBV20-1
d_call: .
j_call: TRBJ2-1

cdr3_aa: ASSRGTPQETQY
v_call: TRBV13
d_call: .
j_call: TRBJ2-5

cdr3_aa: ASSWQEDLAKNIQY
v_call: TRBV2
d_call: .
j_call: TRBJ2-4

cdr3_aa: ATIPQQGGGPGYEQY
v_call: TRBV11-2
d_call: .
j_call: TRBJ2-7

cdr3_aa: ASSDFVLTPTALDEKLF
v_call: TRBV6-4
d_call: .
j_call: TRBJ1-4

cdr3_aa: ASSSGGREQY
v_call: TRBV5-1
d_call: .
j_call: TRBJ2-7

cdr3_aa: ASSYASGGRNGELF
v_call: TRBV6-5
d_call: TRBD2
j_call: TRBJ2-2

cdr3_aa: ASSQGQSYEQY
v_call: TRBV6-1
d_call: TRBD1
j_call: TRBJ2-7

cdr3_aa: ASSSRVGDTEAF
v_call: TRBV5-4
d_call: .
j_call: TRBJ1-1

cdr3_aa: ASSLTSGMGEQF
v_call: TRBV7-9
d_call: TRBD2
j_call: TRBJ2-1

cdr3_aa: ASSLGSGNTEAF
v_call: TRBV5-1
d_call: .
j_call: TRBJ1-1

cdr3_aa: AIRVADYTGELF
v_call: TRBV10-3
d_call: .
j_call: TRBJ2-2

cdr3_aa: ASSRRGSTDTQY
v_call: TRBV6-5
d_call: .
j_call: TRBJ2-3

cdr3_aa: SAERDTQF
v_call: TRBV20-1
d_call: .
j_call: TRBJ2-1

cdr3_aa: ASSVSHNRETQY
v_call: TRBV5-1
d_call: .
j_call: TRBJ2-5

cdr3_aa: ASSSGGMSDTQY
v_call: TRBV6-1
d_call: TRBD2
j_call: TRBJ2-3

cdr3_aa: ASSPGQDPETQY
v_call: TRBV18
d_call: TRBD1
j_call: TRBJ2-5

cdr3_aa: ASSLQGIDEQF
v_call: TRBV11-2
d_call: .
j_call: TRBJ2-1

cdr3_aa: ASSLSGAVSYEQY
v_call: TRBV27
d_call: TRBD2
j_call: TRBJ2-7

cdr3_aa: ASSSEKLF
v_call: TRBV6-1
d_call: .
j_call: TRBJ1-4

cdr3_aa: ASSPRPLGQNTEAF
v_call: TRBV7-9
d_call: .
j_call: TRBJ1-1

cdr3_aa: ASSFRLAQGGNTEAF
v_call: TRBV11-1
d_call: TRBD1
j_call: TRBJ1-1

cdr3_aa: ASSFGLGAPSYEQY
v_call: TRBV11-3
d_call: .
j_call: TRBJ2-7

cdr3_aa: ASSEILGRPYEQY
v_call: TRBV2
d_call: .
j_call: .